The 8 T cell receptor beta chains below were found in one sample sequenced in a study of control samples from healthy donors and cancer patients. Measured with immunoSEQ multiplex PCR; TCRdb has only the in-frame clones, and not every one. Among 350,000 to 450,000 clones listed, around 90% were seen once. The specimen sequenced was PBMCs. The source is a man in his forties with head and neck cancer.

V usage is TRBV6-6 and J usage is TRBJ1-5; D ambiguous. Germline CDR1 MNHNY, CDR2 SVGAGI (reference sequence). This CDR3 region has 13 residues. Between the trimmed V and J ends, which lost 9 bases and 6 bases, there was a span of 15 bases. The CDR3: CASDFASSQPQHF. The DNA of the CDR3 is TGTGCCAGTGACTTTGCGTCGTCTCAGCCCCAGCATTTT.

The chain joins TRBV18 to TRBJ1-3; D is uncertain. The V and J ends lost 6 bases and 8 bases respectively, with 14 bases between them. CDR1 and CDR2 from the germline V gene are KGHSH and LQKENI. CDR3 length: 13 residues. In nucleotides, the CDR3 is TGTGCCAGCTCCCTAGAGGCTTCCTACACCATATATTTT. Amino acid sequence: CASSLEASYTIYF.

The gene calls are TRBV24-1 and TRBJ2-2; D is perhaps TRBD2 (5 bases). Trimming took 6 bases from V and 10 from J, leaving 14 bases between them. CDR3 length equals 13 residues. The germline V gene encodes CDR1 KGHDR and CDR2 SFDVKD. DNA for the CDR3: TGTGCCACCAGTCTACGGGATGGAGTGGAGCTGTTTTTT. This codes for CATSLRDGVELFF.

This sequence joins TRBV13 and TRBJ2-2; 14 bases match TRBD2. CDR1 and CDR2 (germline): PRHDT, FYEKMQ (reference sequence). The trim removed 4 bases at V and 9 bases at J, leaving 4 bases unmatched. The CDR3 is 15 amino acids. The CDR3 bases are TGTGCCAGCAGCTCCGGGACTAGCGGGAGCCGGGAGCTGTTTTTT. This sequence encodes CASSSGTSGSRELFF.

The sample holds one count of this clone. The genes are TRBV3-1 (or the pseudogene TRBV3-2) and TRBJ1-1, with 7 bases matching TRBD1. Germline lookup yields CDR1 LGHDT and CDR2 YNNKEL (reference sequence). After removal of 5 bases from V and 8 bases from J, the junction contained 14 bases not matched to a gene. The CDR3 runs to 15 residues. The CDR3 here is CASSSTRDSGAEAFF. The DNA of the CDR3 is TGTGCCAGCAGCTCCACGCGGGACAGCGGAGCCGAAGCTTTCTTT.

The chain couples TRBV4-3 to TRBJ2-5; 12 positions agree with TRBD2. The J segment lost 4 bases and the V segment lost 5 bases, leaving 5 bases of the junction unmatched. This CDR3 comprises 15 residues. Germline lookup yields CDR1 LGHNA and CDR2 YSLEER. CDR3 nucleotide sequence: TGCGCCAGCAGCTACGGACTAGCGGGAATAGAGACCCAGTACTTC. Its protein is CASSYGLAGIETQYF.

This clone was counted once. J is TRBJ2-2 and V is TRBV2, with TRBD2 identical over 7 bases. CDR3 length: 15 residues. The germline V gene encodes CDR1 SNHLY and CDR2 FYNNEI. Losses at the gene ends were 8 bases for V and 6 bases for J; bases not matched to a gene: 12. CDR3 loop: CASLLEEAGAGELFF. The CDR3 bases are TGTGCCAGCTTGCTCGAAGAGGCGGGGGCCGGGGAGCTGTTTTTT. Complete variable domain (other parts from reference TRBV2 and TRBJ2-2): EPEVTQTPSHQVTQMGQEVILRCVPISNHLYFYWYRQILGQKVEFLVSFYNNEISEKSEIFDDQFSVERPDGSNFTLKIRSTKLEDSAMYFCASLLEEAGAGELFFGEGSRLTVL.

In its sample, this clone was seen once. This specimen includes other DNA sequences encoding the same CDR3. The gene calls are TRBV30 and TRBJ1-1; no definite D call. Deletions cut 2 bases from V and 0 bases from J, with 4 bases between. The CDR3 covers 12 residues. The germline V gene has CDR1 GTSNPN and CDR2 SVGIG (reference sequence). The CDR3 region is CAWSRLNTEAFF. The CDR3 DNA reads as TGTGCCTGGAGTAGACTGAACACTGAAGCTTTCTTT. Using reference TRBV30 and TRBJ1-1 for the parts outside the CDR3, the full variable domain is SQTIHQWPATLVQPVGSPLSLECTVEGTSNPNLYWYRQAAGRGLQLLFYSVGIGQISSEVPQNLSASRPQDRQFILSSKKLLLSDSGFYLCAWSRLNTEAFFGQGTRLTVV.